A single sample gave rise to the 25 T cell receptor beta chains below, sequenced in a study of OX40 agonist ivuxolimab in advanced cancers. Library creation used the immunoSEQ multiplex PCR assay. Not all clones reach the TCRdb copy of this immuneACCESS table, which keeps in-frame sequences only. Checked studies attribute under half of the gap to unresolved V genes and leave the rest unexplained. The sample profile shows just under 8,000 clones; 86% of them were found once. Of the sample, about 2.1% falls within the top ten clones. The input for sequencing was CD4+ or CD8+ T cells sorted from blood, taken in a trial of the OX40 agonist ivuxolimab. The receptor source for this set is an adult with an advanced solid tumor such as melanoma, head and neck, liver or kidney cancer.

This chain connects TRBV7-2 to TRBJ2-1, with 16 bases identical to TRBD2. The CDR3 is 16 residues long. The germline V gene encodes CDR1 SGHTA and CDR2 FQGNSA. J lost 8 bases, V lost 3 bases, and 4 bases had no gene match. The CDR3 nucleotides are TGTGCCAGCAGCTTGGCTGGGACTAGCGGGAGGGATGAGCAGTTCTTC. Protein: CASSLAGTSGRDEQFF.

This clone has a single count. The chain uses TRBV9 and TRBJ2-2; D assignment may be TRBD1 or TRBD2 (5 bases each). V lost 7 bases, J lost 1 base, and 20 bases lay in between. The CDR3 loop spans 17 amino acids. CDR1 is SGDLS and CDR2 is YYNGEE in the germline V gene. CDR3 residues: CASAPASGRVNTGELFF. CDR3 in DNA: TGTGCCAGCGCCCCCGCAAGCGGCAGGGTGAACACCGGGGAGCTGTTTTTT. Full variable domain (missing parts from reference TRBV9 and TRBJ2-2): DSGVTQTPKHLITATGQRVTLRCSPRSGDLSVYWYQQSLDQGLQFLIQYYNGEERAKGNILERFSAQQFPDLHSELNLSSLELGDSALYFCASAPASGRVNTGELFFGEGSRLTVL.

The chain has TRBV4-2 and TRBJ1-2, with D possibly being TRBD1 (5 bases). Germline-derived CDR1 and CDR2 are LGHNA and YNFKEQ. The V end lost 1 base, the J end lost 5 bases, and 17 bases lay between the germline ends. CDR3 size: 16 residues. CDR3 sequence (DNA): TGTGCCAGCAGCCAAGGAGTACGGTCGGGGGGTTATGGCTACACCTTC. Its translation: CASSQGVRSGGYGYTF.

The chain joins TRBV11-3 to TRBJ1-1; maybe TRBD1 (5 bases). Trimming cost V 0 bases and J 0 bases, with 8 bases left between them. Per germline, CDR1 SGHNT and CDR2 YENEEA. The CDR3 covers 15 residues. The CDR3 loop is CASSLDGRVNTEAFF. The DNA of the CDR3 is TGTGCCAGCAGCTTAGACGGCAGGGTGAACACTGAAGCTTTCTTT.

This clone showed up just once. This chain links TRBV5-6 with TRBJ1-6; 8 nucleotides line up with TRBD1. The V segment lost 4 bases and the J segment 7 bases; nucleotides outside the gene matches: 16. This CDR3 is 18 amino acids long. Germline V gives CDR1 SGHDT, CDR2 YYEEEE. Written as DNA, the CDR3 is TGTGCCAGCAGCATAGCCGGTTTGGGGACAGGAAGAAATTCACCCCTCCACTTT. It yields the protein CASSIAGLGTGRNSPLHF.

The CDR3 coding sequence is TGTGCCAGCAGTAAAGCGGGAGGCGATGAGCAGTTCTTC. Amino acid sequence: CASSKAGGDEQFF. The chain has TRBV28 and TRBJ2-1; 9 bases fit TRBD2. The CDR3 spans 13 residues. The germline CDR1 and CDR2 sequences are MDHEN and SYDVKM. V gave up 5 bases and J gave up 8 bases; unmatched junction bases: 4.

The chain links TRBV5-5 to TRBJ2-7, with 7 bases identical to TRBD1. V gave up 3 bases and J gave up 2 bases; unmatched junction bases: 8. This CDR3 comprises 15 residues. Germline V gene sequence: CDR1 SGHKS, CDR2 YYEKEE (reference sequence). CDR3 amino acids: CASSSRQGLPYEQYF. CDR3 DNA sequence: TGTGCCAGCAGCTCCAGACAGGGATTACCCTACGAGCAGTACTTC.

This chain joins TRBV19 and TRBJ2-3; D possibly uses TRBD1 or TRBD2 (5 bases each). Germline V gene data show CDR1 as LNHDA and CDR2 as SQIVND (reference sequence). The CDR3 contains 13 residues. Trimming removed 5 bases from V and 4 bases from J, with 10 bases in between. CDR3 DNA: TGTGCCAGTAGTCTTCAGGGAGCAGATACGCAGTATTTT. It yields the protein CASSLQGADTQYF.

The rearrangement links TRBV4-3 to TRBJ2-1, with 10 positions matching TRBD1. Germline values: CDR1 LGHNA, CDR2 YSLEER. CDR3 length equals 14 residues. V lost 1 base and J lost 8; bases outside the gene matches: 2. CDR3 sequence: CASSQGQGAYEQFF. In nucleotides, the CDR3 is TGCGCCAGCAGCCAAGGACAGGGGGCCTATGAGCAGTTCTTC.

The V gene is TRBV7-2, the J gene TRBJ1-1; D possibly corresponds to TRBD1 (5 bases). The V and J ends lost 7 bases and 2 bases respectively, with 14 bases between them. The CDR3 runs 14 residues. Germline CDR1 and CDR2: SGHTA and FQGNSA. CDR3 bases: TGTGCCAGCATTCTAGGACAAGTAAACACTGAAGCTTTCTTT. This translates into CASILGQVNTEAFF.

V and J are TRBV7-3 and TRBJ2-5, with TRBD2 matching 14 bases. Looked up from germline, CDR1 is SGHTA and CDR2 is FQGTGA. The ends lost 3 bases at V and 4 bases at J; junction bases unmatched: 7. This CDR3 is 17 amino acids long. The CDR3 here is CASSFGTSGSMRETQYF. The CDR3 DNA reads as TGTGCCAGCAGCTTCGGGACTAGCGGGAGTATGAGAGAGACCCAGTACTTC.

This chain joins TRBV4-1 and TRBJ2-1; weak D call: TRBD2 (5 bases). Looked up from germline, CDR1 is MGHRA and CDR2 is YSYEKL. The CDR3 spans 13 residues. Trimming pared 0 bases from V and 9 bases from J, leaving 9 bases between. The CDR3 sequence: CASSQDTGSEQFF. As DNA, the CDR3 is TGCGCCAGCAGCCAAGATACGGGGAGTGAGCAGTTCTTC.

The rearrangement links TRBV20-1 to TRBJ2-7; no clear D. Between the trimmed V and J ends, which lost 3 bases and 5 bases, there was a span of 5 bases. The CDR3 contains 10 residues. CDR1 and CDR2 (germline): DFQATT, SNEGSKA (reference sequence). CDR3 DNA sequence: TGCAGTGCTAGGCGGAACGAGCAGTACTTC. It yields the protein CSARRNEQYF.

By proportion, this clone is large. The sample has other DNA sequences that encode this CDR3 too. The CDR3 bases are TGTGCCAGCAGCCTCAGACTAGTCGAGCAGTACTTC. Translating it yields CASSLRLVEQYF. J is TRBJ2-7 and V is TRBV7-2; a weak D match, TRBD2 (6 bases). V was cut by 5 bases and J by 6 bases, with 11 bases left in between. This CDR3 comprises 12 residues. CDR1 is SGHTA, CDR2 FQGNSA, per germline.

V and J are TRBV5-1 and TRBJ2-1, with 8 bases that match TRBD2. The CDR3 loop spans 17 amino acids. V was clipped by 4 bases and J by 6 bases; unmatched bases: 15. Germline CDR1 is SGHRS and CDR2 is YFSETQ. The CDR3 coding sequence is TGCGCCAGCAGCCCTTTAAGCGGGGGCGACGTACGCAATGAGCAGTTCTTC. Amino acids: CASSPLSGGDVRNEQFF.

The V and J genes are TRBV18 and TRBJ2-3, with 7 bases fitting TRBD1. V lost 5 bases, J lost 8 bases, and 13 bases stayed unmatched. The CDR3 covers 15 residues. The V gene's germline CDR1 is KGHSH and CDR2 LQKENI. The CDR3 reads CASSEIRGKEGTQYF. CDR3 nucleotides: TGTGCCAGCTCAGAAATCAGGGGGAAGGAAGGTACGCAGTATTTT.

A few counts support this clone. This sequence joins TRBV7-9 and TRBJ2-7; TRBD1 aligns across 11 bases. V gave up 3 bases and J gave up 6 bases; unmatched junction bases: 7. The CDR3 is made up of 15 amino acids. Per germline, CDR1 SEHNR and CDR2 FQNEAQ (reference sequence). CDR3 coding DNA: TGTGCCAGCAGCTTGACTGGGACAGGGGGGGGCGAGCAGTACTTC. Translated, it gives CASSLTGTGGGEQYF.

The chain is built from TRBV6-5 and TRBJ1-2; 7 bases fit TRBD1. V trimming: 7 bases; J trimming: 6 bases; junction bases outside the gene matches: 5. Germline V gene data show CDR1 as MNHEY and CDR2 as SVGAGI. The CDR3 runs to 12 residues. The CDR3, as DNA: TGTGCCAGCACCCAACAGGGGAATGGCTACACCTTC. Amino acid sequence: CASTQQGNGYTF.

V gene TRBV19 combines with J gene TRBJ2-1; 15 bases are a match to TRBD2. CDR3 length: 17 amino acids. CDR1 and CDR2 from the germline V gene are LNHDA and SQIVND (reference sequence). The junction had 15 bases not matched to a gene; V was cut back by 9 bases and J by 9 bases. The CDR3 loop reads CASAPRTSGRAQGEQFF. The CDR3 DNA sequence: TGTGCCAGCGCGCCTCGGACTAGCGGGAGGGCCCAGGGTGAGCAGTTCTTC.

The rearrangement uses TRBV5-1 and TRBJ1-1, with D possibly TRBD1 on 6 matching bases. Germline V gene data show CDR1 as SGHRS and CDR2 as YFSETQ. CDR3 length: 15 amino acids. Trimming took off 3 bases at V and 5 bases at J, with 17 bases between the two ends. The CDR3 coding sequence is TGCGCCAGCAGCTACGGACAGAGAGGGGAGACTGAAGCTTTCTTT. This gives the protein CASSYGQRGETEAFF.

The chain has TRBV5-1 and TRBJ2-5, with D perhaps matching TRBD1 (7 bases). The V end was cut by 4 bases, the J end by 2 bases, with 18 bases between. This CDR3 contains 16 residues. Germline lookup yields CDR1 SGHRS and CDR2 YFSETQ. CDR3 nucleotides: TGCGCCAGCAGCCGCGGGGACCTACAGGGGCAAGAGACCCAGTACTTC. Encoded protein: CASSRGDLQGQETQYF.

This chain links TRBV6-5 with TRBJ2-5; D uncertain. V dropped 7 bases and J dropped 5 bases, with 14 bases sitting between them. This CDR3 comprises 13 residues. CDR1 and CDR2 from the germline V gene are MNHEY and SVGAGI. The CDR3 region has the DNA TGTGCCAGCACTGAACATCCTTGGGAGACCCAGTACTTC. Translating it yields CASTEHPWETQYF.

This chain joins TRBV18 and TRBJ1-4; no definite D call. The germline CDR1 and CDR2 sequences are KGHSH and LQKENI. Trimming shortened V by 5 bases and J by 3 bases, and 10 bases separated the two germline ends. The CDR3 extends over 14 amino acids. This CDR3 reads CASSKRQSNEKLFF. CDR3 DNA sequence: TGTGCCAGCTCAAAGCGTCAATCTAATGAAAAACTGTTTTTT.

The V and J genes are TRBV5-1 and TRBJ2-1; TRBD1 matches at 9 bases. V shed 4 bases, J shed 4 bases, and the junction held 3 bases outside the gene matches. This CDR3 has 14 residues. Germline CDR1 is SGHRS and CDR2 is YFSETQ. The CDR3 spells CASSGTGRYNEQFF. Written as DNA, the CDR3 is TGCGCCAGCAGCGGGACAGGGAGGTACAATGAGCAGTTCTTC.

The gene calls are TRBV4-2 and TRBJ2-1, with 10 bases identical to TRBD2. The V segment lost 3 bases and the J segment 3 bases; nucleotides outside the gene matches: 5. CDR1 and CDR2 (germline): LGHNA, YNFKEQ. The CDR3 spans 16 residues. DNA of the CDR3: TGTGCCAGCAGCCAGGACCCTAGCGGGGGCTACAATGAGCAGTTCTTC. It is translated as CASSQDPSGGYNEQFF.